The present TCR beta chain was sequenced within a study (dated by TCRdb to about 2015). In terms of the full investigation: The study set out to test whether tumor-infiltrating Tregs in breast cancer get recruited from blood Tregs or are instead converted in situ from other CD4+ T cell subsets. Summary of the overall study and its limitations: The greatest overlap of tumor-infiltrating Treg TCR alpha and beta sequences was with tumor naive CD4+ T cells, followed next by blood naive CD4+ T cells. Validation in the larger cohort was restricted to a single TCR beta V-J rearrangement rather than whole repertoires. Tumor memory CD4+ T cell TCR gene usage was found to cluster with blood and lymph node memory CD4+ cells and with lymph node naive CD4+ cells.

Amplification of full-length TCR variable regions was done by 5' RACE PCR using constant-region reverse primers, and this step was followed by semi-nested PCR with Nested Universal Primer A. Using the ReliaPrep RNA Cell Miniprep System, total RNA was extracted, and the SMARTer RACE 5'/3' Kit was then used to reverse transcribe the RNA into 5'RACE-ready cDNA. Multiplex adaptors were used to barcode the full-length TCR alpha and beta libraries, which were then sequenced on an Illumina MiSeq. Per the original workflow: Sequencing data were pooled across the five patients for each of nine subset-tissue groups and compared by unsupervised clustering of TCR gene usage. Repertoire similarity was calculated with the Morisita-Horn index, weighting shared sequences by their contribution to each repertoire. The raw public reads went through TCRdb reprocessing: fastp at Q25, MiXCR clone calling, in-frame beta chains kept. Each entry is one CDR3 protein sequence, shown with its most common DNA and genes. The V and J calls were not made by the authors but by TCRdb's processing. In all, the sample holds approximately 29,000 distinct CDR3 sequences, and 20% to 30% of those were seen once. Approximately 3.7% of the sample goes to the ten largest clones.

Sequences DFQATT (CDR1) and SNEGSKA (CDR2) are obtained from the germline V gene (reference sequence). Trimmed from V: 6 bases; trimmed from J: 6 bases; junction bases lacking a gene match: 12. The CDR3 runs 14 residues from the cysteine to the phenylalanine. Left in the record is the CDR3 DNA by itself, 42 bases read in frame from the first base. A note on this clonotype: The specificity of this receptor is unknown. No base quality information exists; no much larger clone differs at one position.

The Miltenyi Naive CD4+ T Cell Isolation kit was used to purify naive CD4+ T cells, and Tregs were depleted with CD25 microbeads. Tregs, naive and memory CD4+ T cells from tumor, blood and ipsilateral draining lymph nodes of five breast cancer patients underwent full-length TCR alpha and beta sequencing. Tumor tissue and lymph nodes obtained by ipsilateral axillary dissection were perfused with PBS, cut into small pieces and digested using collagenase I and hyaluronidase. Mononuclear cells from lymph nodes or less than 65 ml of peripheral blood were isolated by Ficoll density gradient centrifugation. FACS confirmed that the sorted cell populations were more than 90% pure.

Sequences were obtained from naive CD4+ T cells sorted from a lymph node. This sample's cell subset or site label indicates: naive CD4+ T cells, CD4+CD45RA+CD25-. This clonotype originated in a female donor with breast cancer. This chain joins TRBV20-1 to TRBJ1-2, with 8 bases in between that match TRBD1. For the CDR3, the sequence is CSAGGGTGGNGYTF. The sequenced DNA is TGCAGTGCCGGAGGGGGAACAGGGGGTAATGGCTACACCTTC.